These T cell receptor beta chains were read from a single sample in a study of siplizumab effects on memory and regulatory T cells. Measured with immunoSEQ multiplex PCR; TCRdb has only the in-frame clones, and not every one. Among 85,000 to 95,000 clones, nearly 95% were seen once, and the ten largest hold roughly 0.3%. Sequenced material: non-Treg CD4+ T cells sorted from blood. All receptors come from a human donor in good health. Both conserved end residues are part of each CDR3. The D gene is left open where the match is weak. A row's size may be missing; if present it is once, few, many or a size class.

J	D	size	V	CDR3	DNA
TRBJ1-1	-	-	TRBV6-5	CASSYSTNTEAFF	TGTGCCAGCAGTTACAGCACAAACACTGAAGCTTTCTTT
TRBJ2-3	-	once	TRBV4-1	CASSAGGTDTQYF	TGCGCCAGCAGTGCCGGGGGCACAGATACGCAGTATTTT
TRBJ1-5	-	-	TRBV7-8	CASSLGTRNQPQHF	TGTGCCAGCAGCTTAGGGACCCGCAATCAGCCCCAGCATTTT
TRBJ2-3	-	-	TRBV5-1	CASSFQSTDTQYF	TGCGCCAGCAGCTTCCAGAGCACAGATACGCAGTATTTT
TRBJ1-1	-	-	TRBV5-1	CASSLGAPGEAFF	TGCGCCAGCAGCCTGGGGGCACCGGGTGAAGCTTTCTTT
TRBJ1-1	-	-	TRBV30	CAWRARTGNTEAFF	TGTGCCTGGAGAGCTCGGACGGGGAACACTGAAGCTTTCTTT
TRBJ1-6	TRBD1	-	TRBV27	CASSDEGQYNSPLHF	TGTGCCAGCAGCGACGAGGGACAGTATAATTCACCCCTCCACTTT
TRBJ2-1	-	-	TRBV19	CASSNQEIVFYNEQFF	TGTGCCAGTAGTAATCAGGAGATAGTATTCTACAATGAGCAGTTCTTC
TRBJ1-1	-	-	TRBV5-1	CASSPGQRNTEAFF	TGCGCCAGCAGCCCGGGACAACGGAACACTGAAGCTTTCTTT
TRBJ1-4	-	-	TRBV9	CASSVDWLSEKLFF	TGTGCCAGCAGCGTCGACTGGTTAAGTGAAAAACTGTTTTTT
TRBJ1-1	TRBD1	-	TRBV6-5	CASRHGQGSPEAFF	TGTGCCAGCAGGCACGGACAGGGTTCTCCTGAAGCTTTCTTT
TRBJ2-1	TRBD1	-	TRBV11-2	CASSQDRAGEQFF	TGTGCCAGCAGCCAAGACAGGGCAGGGGAGCAGTTCTTC
TRBJ2-5	TRBD2	-	TRBV9	CASSPGTRGAETQYF	TGTGCCAGCAGCCCTGGGACTAGAGGTGCGGAGACCCAGTACTTC
TRBJ2-1	TRBD2	-	TRBV5-4	CASSLAVRLAEYNEQFF	TGTGCCAGCAGCTTGGCCGTTCGGCTAGCGGAGTACAATGAGCAGTTCTTC
TRBJ2-7	-	-	TRBV6-1	CASSTGTDPYEQYF	TGTGCCAGCAGCACCGGGACTGACCCCTACGAGCAGTACTTC
TRBJ2-6	TRBD2	-	TRBV30	CAWSPRGSGGSTGANVLTF	TGTGCCTGGAGCCCCCGGGGTAGCGGGGGGTCGACGGGGGCCAACGTCCTGACTTTC
TRBJ1-5	-	-	TRBV7-3	CASSMTPNQPQHF	TGTGCCAGCAGCATGACACCGAATCAGCCCCAGCATTTT
TRBJ1-5	-	-	TRBV9	CASSVEGVGNQPQHF	TGTGCCAGCAGCGTAGAGGGGGTCGGGAATCAGCCCCAGCATTTT
TRBJ1-1	-	-	TRBV5-1	CASSPRQGGTEAFF	TGCGCCAGCAGCCCGCGGCAAGGGGGCACTGAAGCTTTCTTT
TRBJ2-7	TRBD2	-	TRBV30	CAWRTSGNPYYEQYF	TGTGCCTGGAGGACTAGCGGGAACCCGTACTACGAGCAGTACTTC
TRBJ2-3	-	-	TRBV30	CAWSVRGVRSTDTQYF	TGTGCCTGGAGTGTACGCGGGGTTCGTAGCACAGATACGCAGTATTTT
TRBJ2-2	-	-	TRBV30	CAWSVGGFAGELFF	TGTGCCTGGAGCGTCGGTGGATTCGCCGGGGAGCTGTTTTTT
TRBJ2-7	TRBD1	-	TRBV19	CASSGDRAYEQYF	TGTGCCAGTAGTGGGGACAGGGCCTACGAGCAGTACTTC
TRBJ2-5	-	-	TRBV5-1	CASSAGVGAIFETQYF	TGCGCCAGCAGCGCGGGTGTGGGGGCGATCTTTGAGACCCAGTACTTC
TRBJ2-1	TRBD2	few	TRBV2	CASGRLAGYNEQFF	TGTGCCAGCGGCCGACTAGCGGGCTACAATGAGCAGTTCTTC
TRBJ2-1	-	once	TRBV12-5	CASGPGSGSVNEQFF	TGTGCTAGTGGTCCCGGAAGCGGGTCTGTAAATGAGCAGTTCTTC
TRBJ2-1	TRBD1	-	TRBV4-2	CASSLQGAYEQFF	TGTGCCAGCAGCCTCCAGGGGGCCTATGAGCAGTTCTTC
TRBJ1-2	-	-	TRBV7-2	CASSYREYGYTF	TGTGCCAGCAGCTACAGGGAGTATGGCTACACCTTC
TRBJ2-5	TRBD2	-	TRBV5-1	CASTLAGGLGETQYF	TGCGCCAGCACGCTAGCGGGAGGGCTAGGGGAGACCCAGTACTTC
TRBJ2-5	TRBD1	-	TRBV6-5	CASSQTQGAGETQYF	TGTGCCAGCAGTCAAACACAGGGGGCCGGGGAGACCCAGTACTTC
TRBJ2-1	TRBD2	-	TRBV30	CAWSAGLAGHFFF	TGTGCCTGGAGTGCAGGACTAGCGGGCCACTTCTTCTTC
TRBJ2-5	-	-	TRBV5-6	CASSFPGTESRETQYF	TGTGCCAGCAGCTTCCCCGGGACGGAATCGCGAGAGACCCAGTACTTC
TRBJ2-1	TRBD1	-	TRBV7-3	CASSPGTGNYNEQFF	TGTGCCAGCAGCCCCGGGACAGGGAATTATAATGAGCAGTTCTTC
TRBJ1-2	-	-	TRBV18	CASSLGDSNYGYTF	TGTGCCAGCTCACTAGGAGATTCTAACTATGGCTACACCTTC
TRBJ1-2	-	-	TRBV10-3	CAIRHATVLNYGYTF	TGTGCCATCAGACATGCGACGGTCCTTAACTATGGCTACACCTTC
TRBJ1-1	TRBD1	-	TRBV6-4	CASSDLCGLKGQEQGTEAFF	TGTGCCAGCAGTGACTTATGCGGACTTAAAGGGCAAGAACAGGGGACTGAAGCTTTCTTT
TRBJ1-4	-	once	TRBV30	CAWKGDATNEKLFF	TGTGCCTGGAAGGGGGACGCAACTAATGAAAAACTGTTTTTT
TRBJ1-1	TRBD1	-	TRBV4-2	CASSQDGTADTEAFF	TGTGCCAGCAGCCAAGATGGGACAGCGGACACTGAAGCTTTCTTT
TRBJ2-3	TRBD2	once	TRBV5-1	CASSSGLAGGHSTDTQYF	TGCGCCAGCAGCTCAGGACTAGCGGGGGGGCATAGCACAGATACGCAGTATTTT
TRBJ1-1	TRBD1	-	TRBV5-8	CASSLGQIMNTEAFF	TGTGCCAGCAGCCTGGGACAGATCATGAACACTGAAGCTTTCTTT
TRBJ1-2	-	-	TRBV5-5	CASSLPTAYGYTF	TGTGCCAGCAGCCTCCCGACAGCCTATGGCTACACCTTC
TRBJ2-3	-	-	TRBV10-3	CATQSGDILDTQYF	TGTGCCACCCAGAGCGGGGACATCCTGGATACGCAGTATTTT
TRBJ2-1	TRBD2	-	TRBV9	CASSVEGGGLSYNEQFF	TGTGCCAGCAGCGTAGAGGGCGGGGGGCTATCCTACAATGAGCAGTTCTTC
TRBJ2-5	TRBD2	-	TRBV5-6	CASSKERGEETQYF	TGTGCCAGCAGTAAGGAGCGGGGGGAAGAGACCCAGTACTTC
TRBJ2-6	-	-	TRBV29-1	CSVEIGSGANVLTF	TGCAGCGTTGAAATAGGCTCTGGGGCCAACGTCCTGACTTTC
TRBJ1-1	TRBD1	few	TRBV11-1	CASSFRDSSEAFF	TGTGCCAGCAGCTTTAGGGACAGCTCTGAAGCTTTCTTT
TRBJ2-1	TRBD2	-	TRBV2	CASRGLTNEQFF	TGTGCCAGCAGGGGACTAACCAATGAGCAGTTCTTC
TRBJ1-3	-	-	TRBV30	CAWSVTSGNTIYF	TGTGCCTGGAGTGTAACCTCTGGAAACACCATATATTTT
TRBJ2-7	-	-	TRBV7-7	CASSLSGESGYEQYF	TGTGCTAGCAGCTTATCGGGGGAAAGTGGCTACGAGCAGTACTTC